A single sample gave rise to the 28 T cell receptor beta chains below, sequenced in a study of T cell changes during pregnancy in multiple sclerosis. Clones were sequenced by immunoSEQ multiplex PCR, and TCRdb holds only the in-frame ones, with some missing. The profile shows tens of thousands of clones, around nine tenths of them singletons. The material sequenced was peripheral blood, taken in the third trimester of pregnancy. These receptors were taken from a female donor with multiple sclerosis, enrolled in a pregnancy study.

This sequence joins TRBV4-3 and TRBJ2-1; 7 nucleotides line up with TRBD2. V lost 1 base to trimming and J lost 13 bases; unmatched junction nucleotides: 10. The CDR3 extends over 14 amino acids. The germline V gene encodes CDR1 LGHNA and CDR2 YSLEER. Written as DNA, the CDR3 is TGCGCCAGCAGCCAAGCCGGCGGGGGATCCGAACAGTTCTTC. It encodes CASSQAGGGSEQFF.

This clone was counted only a few times. This chain joins TRBV7-9 and TRBJ1-1; TRBD1 matches 12 bases. Germline CDR1 and CDR2: SEHNR and FQNEAQ (reference sequence). The CDR3 spans 14 residues. The V gene end was trimmed by 4 bases and the J gene end by 6 bases; junction bases not matched to a gene: 3. CDR3 nucleotide sequence: TGTGCCAGCAGCTCAAGGGACAGGGGGCCTGAAGCTTTCTTT. The encoded protein is CASSSRDRGPEAFF.

The CDR3 spells CASSFRTSGSEQYF. The CDR3 DNA follows: TGTGCCAGCAGCTTTAGGACTAGCGGGAGCGAGCAGTACTTC. The V and J genes are TRBV11-1 and TRBJ2-7; 13 bases agree with TRBD2. CDR1 and CDR2 from the germline V gene are SGHAT and FQDESV (reference sequence). This CDR3 is 14 amino acids long. Trimming removed 3 bases from V and 6 bases from J; junction bases left unmatched: 2.

V gene TRBV5-4 combines with J gene TRBJ2-3, with 10 bases aligning to TRBD2. The CDR3 consists of 15 residues. The germline CDR1 and CDR2 sequences are SGHNT and YYREEE (reference sequence). The V and J ends lost 0 bases and 4 bases, in that order; junction bases with no gene match: 2. The CDR3 protein is CASSLGAGGSDTQYF. CDR3 nucleotides: TGTGCCAGCAGCTTGGGAGCGGGAGGGTCAGATACGCAGTATTTT.

The chain links TRBV23-1 to TRBJ1-5; D gene ambiguous. TRBV23-1 is an ORF, with its function uncertain. Trimming shortened V by 7 bases and J by 5 bases, and 6 bases separated the two germline ends. This CDR3 is 11 amino acids long. This CDR3 is CASNSYQPQHF. The CDR3 DNA reads as TGCGCCAGCAATTCCTATCAGCCCCAGCATTTT.

The chain combines TRBV19 with TRBJ2-7, with 10 bases lining up with TRBD2. V shed 4 bases, J shed 2 bases, and the junction held 5 bases outside the gene matches. The CDR3 totals 15 residues. In germline, CDR1 is LNHDA, CDR2 SQIVND (reference sequence). The CDR3 is CASSTSGRKPYEQYF. CDR3 DNA sequence: TGTGCCAGTAGTACTAGCGGGAGAAAGCCCTACGAGCAGTACTTC.

The chain combines TRBV7-2 with TRBJ2-7; TRBD2 aligns across 8 bases. Trimming took 5 bases from V and 2 from J; bases not matched to a gene: 5. The CDR3 runs 14 residues. Germline CDR1 SGHTA, CDR2 FQGNSA. The CDR3, as DNA: TGTGCCAGCAGCCTCCCAGCGGGAGCCTACGAGCAGTACTTC. Amino acids: CASSLPAGAYEQYF.

The chain links TRBV30 to TRBJ1-3; maybe TRBD1 (6 bases). Germline loops: CDR1 GTSNPN, CDR2 SVGIG (reference sequence). This CDR3 has 15 amino acids. The CDR3 sequence is CAHTLGRGSGNTIYF. Here the CDR3 DNA reads TGTGCACACACCCTGGGCAGGGGCTCTGGAAACACCATATATTTT.

V is TRBV4-1 and J is TRBJ2-2, with 7 bases aligning to TRBD2. CDR1 MGHRA and CDR2 YSYEKL come from the germline V gene. This CDR3 has 19 residues. Losses at the gene ends were 0 bases for V and 0 bases for J; bases not matched to a gene: 10. The CDR3 DNA is TGCGCCAGCAGCCAAGATTCTCCTAGCGGAAGCTCGAACACCGGGGAGCTGTTTTTT. Its translation: CASSQDSPSGSSNTGELFF.

The chain links TRBV10-3 to TRBJ2-7, with TRBD1 as a possible D gene (8 bases). The germline V gene has CDR1 ENHRY and CDR2 SYGVKD. The V gene lost 3 bases and the J gene lost 4 bases, with 13 bases spanning the gap. The CDR3 extends over 14 amino acids. CDR3 sequence reads: CAISDAQGGYEQYF. The DNA for the CDR3 is TGTGCCATCAGTGACGCACAGGGGGGGTACGAGCAGTACTTC.

The chain joins TRBV27 to TRBJ2-2; 10 nucleotides match TRBD1. Germline assignment: CDR1 MNHEY and CDR2 SMNVEV (reference sequence). Trimming at V came to 5 bases and at J to 5 bases, leaving 8 bases not matched to a gene. CDR3 length: 16 residues. As DNA, the CDR3 is TGTGCCAGCAGTACCCGGGACAGGGGACCAACCGGGGAGCTGTTTTTT. Its translation is CASSTRDRGPTGELFF.

The rearrangement links TRBV27 to TRBJ1-5, with TRBD1 matching 7 bases. Looked up from germline, CDR1 is MNHEY and CDR2 is SMNVEV (reference sequence). The CDR3 has 15 residues. V lost 6 bases, J lost 3 bases, and 8 bases stayed unmatched. CDR3 protein: CASRSGQFINQPQHF. Written as DNA, the CDR3 is TGTGCCAGCAGATCGGGACAGTTTATCAATCAGCCCCAGCATTTT.

This chain joins TRBV11-3 and TRBJ2-7; D is uncertain. With 1 base removed from V and 2 bases from J, the gap between germline ends came to 18 bases. Germline assignment: CDR1 SGHNT and CDR2 YENEEA. The CDR3 is made up of 17 amino acids. The CDR3 reads CASSLVESESPTYEQYF. CDR3 DNA: TGTGCCAGCAGCTTAGTCGAGAGTGAATCCCCTACCTACGAGCAGTACTTC.

The chain joins TRBV27 to TRBJ1-1; D not resolved. The CDR3 is made up of 13 amino acids. The V gene's germline CDR1 is MNHEY and CDR2 SMNVEV (reference sequence). The ends were cut back, 2 bases at V and 5 bases at J, with 9 bases in the middle. The CDR3 loop is CASSLRAGTEAFF. The CDR3, as DNA: TGTGCCAGCAGTTTAAGGGCGGGGACTGAAGCTTTCTTT.

The chain has TRBV12-5 and TRBJ2-1, with 7 bases identical to TRBD2. Unmatched junction bases numbered 6, after V lost 5 bases and J lost 2 bases. CDR1 and CDR2 from the germline V gene are LGHNT and FRNRAP. The CDR3 length is 15 residues. CDR3 protein: CASGTSGAAYNEQFF. CDR3 nucleotides: TGTGCTAGTGGTACAAGCGGGGCGGCCTACAATGAGCAGTTCTTC. Full variable domain (remainder filled in from reference TRBV12-5 and TRBJ2-1): DARVTQTPRHKVTEMGQEVTMRCQPILGHNTVFWYRQTMMQGLELLAYFRNRAPLDDSGMPKDRFSAEMPDATLATLKIQPSEPRDSAVYFCASGTSGAAYNEQFFGPGTRLTVL.

This clone was observed a handful of times. The chain employs TRBV9 and TRBJ2-7; TRBD2 might be the D (6 bases). This CDR3 is 15 amino acids long. Between the trimmed V and J ends, which lost 0 bases and 3 bases, there was a span of 13 bases. Germline lookup yields CDR1 SGDLS and CDR2 YYNGEE. CDR3 sequence: CASSVGPGEDYEQYF. The CDR3 DNA reads as TGTGCCAGCAGCGTAGGGCCCGGGGAGGACTACGAGCAGTACTTC.

The chain has TRBV6-6 and TRBJ1-1, with 8 bases identical to TRBD1. V trimming: 4 bases; J trimming: 7 bases; junction bases outside the gene matches: 8. Germline CDR1 and CDR2: MNHNY and SVGAGI (reference sequence). The CDR3 spans 14 residues. CDR3 nucleotide sequence: TGTGCCAGCAGTTTTATGACAGGGGACAGTGAAGCTTTCTTT. Its translation is CASSFMTGDSEAFF.

This clone was observed once. The chain has TRBV5-1 and TRBJ2-2, with TRBD2 matching 13 bases. Trimming at V came to 5 bases and at J to 1 base, leaving 11 bases not matched to a gene. CDR1 is SGHRS, CDR2 YFSETQ, per germline. The CDR3 covers 19 residues. CDR3 nucleotide sequence: TGCGCCAGCAGAAAAAGACTAGCGGGAGGCCTTATGAACACCGGGGAGCTGTTTTTT. Its protein product is CASRKRLAGGLMNTGELFF.

With respect to this clone: The junction departs from germline at one end; a sequencing error may be responsible. The chain joins TRBV7-7 to TRBJ2-2; 8 positions agree with TRBD2. Germline CDR1 and CDR2: SSHAT and FNYEAQ (reference sequence). CDR3 length: 17 residues. The DNA for the CDR3 is TGTGCTAGCAGCTTAGCGGGCACTAGCGGGAACACCGGGGAGCTGTTTTTT. This codes for CASSLAGTSGNTGELFF.

The chain has TRBV9 and TRBJ2-2; D is undetermined. Germline-derived CDR1 and CDR2 are SGDLS and YYNGEE. V was shortened by 0 bases and J by 0 bases, with 9 bases between the two germline ends. This CDR3 comprises 16 residues. The CDR3 coding sequence is TGTGCCAGCAGCGTAGGTTGGCAGGCGAACACCGGGGAGCTGTTTTTT. This encodes CASSVGWQANTGELFF.

J is TRBJ2-7 and V is TRBV5-8; 8 bases map to TRBD1. Losses at the gene ends were 3 bases for V and 5 bases for J; bases not matched to a gene: 7. From germline, CDR1 is SGHTS and CDR2 YDEGEE. The CDR3 has 14 residues. In DNA, the CDR3 is TGTGCCAGCAGCTCCGGACAGGGTAGTAACGAGCAGTACTTC. Protein product: CASSSGQGSNEQYF. Full variable domain (remainder filled in from reference TRBV5-8 and TRBJ2-7): EAGVTQSPTHLIKTRGQQATLRCSPISGHTSVYWYQQALGLGLQFLLWYDEGEERNRGNFPPRFSGRQFPNYSSELNVNALELEDSALYLCASSSGQGSNEQYFGPGTRLTVT.

V and J are TRBV11-3 and TRBJ1-3; D might be TRBD1 (5 bases). The CDR3 sequence is 14 residues long. CDR1 SGHNT and CDR2 YENEEA come from the germline V gene. V lost 4 bases, J lost 4 bases, and 11 bases lay in between. CDR3 in amino acids: CASSSDGGGNTIYF. The CDR3 nucleotides read TGTGCCAGCAGCTCGGACGGGGGAGGAAACACCATATATTTT.

The chain is built from TRBV28 and TRBJ2-2; D not certain. V lost 2 bases, J lost 7 bases, and 11 bases lay in between. Germline V gives CDR1 MDHEN, CDR2 SYDVKM. The CDR3 length is 14 residues. CDR3 sequence reads: CASSLLVLGGELFF. The CDR3 coding sequence is TGTGCCAGCAGTTTACTGGTACTCGGCGGGGAGCTGTTTTTT.

This chain connects TRBV6-5 to TRBJ1-4; D ambiguous. Trimming took 8 bases from V and 10 from J, leaving 11 bases between them. The germline V gene has CDR1 MNHEY and CDR2 SVGAGI. CDR3 length equals 11 residues. CDR3 in amino acids: CASRGYGKLFF. CDR3 DNA sequence: TGTGCCAGCCGGGGTTACGGAAAACTGTTTTTT.

The J gene is TRBJ2-2, the V gene TRBV7-8, with D uncertain. With 5 bases removed from V and 4 bases from J, the gap between germline ends came to 14 bases. Germline-derived CDR1 and CDR2 are SGHVS and FQNEAQ. The CDR3 totals 15 residues. CDR3 amino acids: CASSPPRFGTGELFF. CDR3 coding DNA: TGTGCCAGCAGCCCCCCGAGATTTGGCACCGGGGAGCTGTTTTTT.

This clone was found many times. This rearrangement joins TRBV30 to TRBJ1-4; D is uncertain. Germline V gene sequence: CDR1 GTSNPN, CDR2 SVGIG (reference sequence). Trimming removed 0 bases from V and 8 bases from J, with 7 bases in between. This CDR3 comprises 12 residues. The CDR3 DNA reads as TGTGCCTGGAGTGTACTGAAAGAAAAACTGTTTTTT. It translates to CAWSVLKEKLFF.

The V and J genes are TRBV7-2 and TRBJ2-7, with D unclear. Germline values: CDR1 SGHTA, CDR2 FQGNSA. The CDR3 runs to 14 residues. The V gene lost 4 bases and the J gene lost 0 bases, with 10 bases spanning the gap. The CDR3 DNA follows: TGTGCCAGCAGCTACTCCCTAAACTCCTACGAGCAGTACTTC. It encodes CASSYSLNSYEQYF.

This clone was seen a single time. The chain employs TRBV29-1 and TRBJ1-5, with 7 bases matching TRBD1. CDR3 length equals 16 residues. Germline V gene data show CDR1 as SQVTM and CDR2 as ANQGSEA. V shed 4 bases, J shed 0 bases, and the junction held 9 bases outside the gene matches. The CDR3 region is CSVARSGGNSNQPQHF. CDR3 DNA: TGCAGCGTTGCTAGGTCAGGGGGAAATAGCAATCAGCCCCAGCATTTT.